The 8 T cell receptor beta chains below come from one sample, sequenced in a study of human CD8 memory T cell subsets (TCRdb year 2020). A Human TCR Profiling Kit was used to prepare UMI-labeled 5' RACE TCRbeta libraries. TCRdb reprocessed the public reads and reports one entry per CDR3 protein sequence, without DNA. The sample table includes over 10,000 distinct CDR3 sequences. Approximately 15% of the sample rests with the top ten. Sequenced sample: CD8+ T cells from PBMCs. The receptors originated from a human donor in good health.

This CDR3 is CASSPGGWNEQFF. The V gene is TRBV7-9, the J gene TRBJ2-1; TCRdb designates TRBD1, a call that cannot be tested without DNA. This CDR3 spans 13 amino acids. Germline V gives CDR1 SEHNR, CDR2 FQNEAQ (reference sequence).

The rearrangement uses TRBV6-5 and TRBJ1-3; TCRdb gives TRBD1 as the D gene, but with no DNA this cannot be confirmed. This CDR3 comprises 19 residues. CDR1 and CDR2 from the germline V gene are MNHEY and SVGAGI. The CDR3 spells CASSYYGGGQEYSGNTIYF.

The V and J genes are TRBV19 and TRBJ2-5; TCRdb outputs TRBD2, but without DNA this stays unchecked. There are 16 residues in the CDR3. Per the germline V gene, CDR1 is LNHDA and CDR2 is SQIVND (reference sequence). The CDR3 loop is CASRSSSGGAPETQYF.

The CDR3 here is CASSQDRAHEQYF. The chain is built from TRBV4-3 and TRBJ2-7; TCRdb reports TRBD1, a call that lacks DNA to check it against. Germline CDR1 and CDR2: LGHNA and YSLEER. The CDR3 loop spans 13 amino acids.

Its frequency marks this clonotype as medium-sized. The CDR3 sequence is CSASSGATYNEQFF. The chain couples TRBV20-1 to TRBJ2-1; the TRBD2 assignment by TCRdb is unverifiable without DNA. The CDR3 extends over 14 amino acids. The germline CDR1 and CDR2 sequences are DFQATT and SNEGSKA (reference sequence).

The rearrangement joins TRBV4-1 to TRBJ2-7; TCRdb gives TRBD2 as the D gene, but with no DNA this cannot be confirmed. The CDR3 totals 15 residues. Germline assignment: CDR1 MGHRA and CDR2 YSYEKL. This chain's CDR3 is CASSPLGLAGGEQYF.

This chain uses TRBV21-1 with TRBJ2-5; no DNA is available, so the TRBD1 call from TCRdb remains unchecked. TRBV21-1 has pseudogene status. The CDR3 extends over 15 amino acids. CDR3 protein: CASSKRRTGDETQYF.

The chain joins TRBV28 to TRBJ2-7. Per germline, CDR1 MDHEN and CDR2 SYDVKM. The CDR3 totals 13 residues. The CDR3 spells CASSFNLNVEQYF.